The T cell receptor beta chain under discussion was sequenced for a study of vaccination effects on CD4 cells after COVID-19. Trimming stripped 0 bases from V and 7 bases from J, with 7 bases between. Germline V lookup: CDR1 SGHRS, CDR2 YFSETQ. The CDR3 has 12 amino acids. As to this clone: The antigen is not known. This sample includes further DNA sequences coding for the same CDR3.

Produced via immunoSEQ multiplex PCR; TCRdb's table is partial and in-frame only. The sample holds about 17,000 clones, about 76% seen once. Before any sequencing was done, the ViraFEST assay used viral peptide pools to expand antigen-specific CD4+ T cells. Cultured cells yielded isolated CD4+ T cells after 10 to 11 days. The infection with SARS-CoV-2 (confirmed by PCR) occurred in this person between March and December 2020. Of the BNT162b2 and mRNA-1273 vaccines, participants received two doses of one or the other. PBMC were cultured at around 2 million per well with roughly 10 IU/ml IL-2 and roughly 10 ug/ml peptides.

This clonotype was obtained from a human donor who had a prior SARS-CoV-2 infection. The gene calls are TRBV5-1 and TRBJ1-2; D remains ambiguous. The sample consisted of CD4+ T cells from PBMCs cultured with SARS-CoV-2 spike peptides, taken after COVID-19 vaccination. The CDR3 DNA reads as TGCGCCAGCAGCTTGGACGCAAGTGGCTACACCTTC. It translates to CASSLDASGYTF.